This TCR beta chain came from a study of T-cell reconstitution after alpha-beta-depleted transplantation in children. Construction of the TCRbeta library involved unique molecular identifiers. TCRdb fed the PCR reads into MiXCR, producing one record per CDR3 protein. The table lists about 610,000 distinct CDR3 sequences, about 10% of them singletons. This clonotype was seen a few times. Germline CDR1 is SGHNT and CDR2 is YYREEE (reference sequence). Trimming took off 0 bases at V and 0 bases at J, with 10 bases between the two ends. CDR3 length equals 16 residues. This sample comprised PBMCs from the stem cell graft donor, obtained from the stem cell graft. This chain joins TRBV5-4 and TRBJ2-1, with D perhaps TRBD1 or TRBD2 (5 bases each). This clonotype was obtained from a human donor who donated a stem cell graft to a child with acute myeloid leukemia. CDR3 region: CASSLGGSFSYNEQFF. Here the CDR3 DNA reads TGTGCCAGCAGCTTGGGGGGGTCCTTCTCCTACAATGAGCAGTTCTTC.